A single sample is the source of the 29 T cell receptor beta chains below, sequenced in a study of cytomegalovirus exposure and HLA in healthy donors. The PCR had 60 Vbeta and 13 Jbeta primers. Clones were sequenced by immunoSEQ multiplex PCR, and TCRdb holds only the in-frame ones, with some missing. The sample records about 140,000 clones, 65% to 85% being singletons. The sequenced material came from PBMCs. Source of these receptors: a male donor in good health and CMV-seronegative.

This CDR3 reads CASTVGQLSNQPQHF. The CDR3, as DNA: TGTGCCAGCACCGTGGGACAATTAAGCAATCAGCCCCAGCATTTT. The chain links TRBV6-1 to TRBJ1-5, with a weak D call TRBD1 (6 bases). Germline V gene data show CDR1 as MNHNS and CDR2 as SASEGT. V was shortened by 7 bases and J by 1 base, with 14 bases between the two germline ends. The CDR3 runs 15 residues.

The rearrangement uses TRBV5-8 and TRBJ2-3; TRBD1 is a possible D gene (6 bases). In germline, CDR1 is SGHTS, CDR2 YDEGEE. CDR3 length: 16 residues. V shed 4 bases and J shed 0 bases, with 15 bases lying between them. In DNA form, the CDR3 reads TGTGCCAGCAGCCGGAGACTCCAGGGGAGCACAGATACGCAGTATTTT. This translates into CASSRRLQGSTDTQYF.

CDR3 coding DNA: TGCGCCAGCAGCCAAGATCACCTAGCCAACTCCTACAATGAGCAGTTCTTC. Its translation: CASSQDHLANSYNEQFF. V and J are TRBV4-3 and TRBJ2-1; tentatively, D is TRBD2 (5 bases). The CDR3 totals 17 residues. The germline V and J ends were trimmed by 0 bases and 0 bases, with 12 bases remaining between them. Germline CDR1 is LGHNA and CDR2 is YSLEER.

The CDR3 region is CASHREGKETQYF. The CDR3 coding sequence is TGCGCCAGCCACAGGGAGGGTAAAGAGACCCAGTACTTC. The chain joins TRBV5-1 to TRBJ2-5, with D tentatively TRBD2 (7 bases). This CDR3 is built from 13 residues. V lost 7 bases to trimming and J lost 3 bases, with 13 bases between them. The germline V gene has CDR1 SGHRS and CDR2 YFSETQ.

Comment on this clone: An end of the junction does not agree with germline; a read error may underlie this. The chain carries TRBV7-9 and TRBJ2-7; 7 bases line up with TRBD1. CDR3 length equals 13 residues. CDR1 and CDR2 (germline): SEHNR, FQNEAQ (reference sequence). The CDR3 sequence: CSSSLTGANEQYF. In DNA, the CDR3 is TGTTCCAGCAGCTTAACAGGGGCAAACGAGCAGTACTTC.

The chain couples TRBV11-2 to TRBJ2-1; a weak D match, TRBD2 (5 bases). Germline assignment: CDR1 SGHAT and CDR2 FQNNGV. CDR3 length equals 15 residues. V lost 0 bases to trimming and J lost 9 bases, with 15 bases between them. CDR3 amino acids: CASSLDPASRSEQFF. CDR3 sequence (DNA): TGTGCCAGCAGCTTAGATCCGGCTAGCAGAAGTGAGCAGTTCTTC.

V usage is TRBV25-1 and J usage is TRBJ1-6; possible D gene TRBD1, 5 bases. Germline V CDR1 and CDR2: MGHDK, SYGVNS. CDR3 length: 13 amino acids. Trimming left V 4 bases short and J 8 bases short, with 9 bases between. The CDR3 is CASSAGYDSPLHF. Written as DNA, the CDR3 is TGTGCCAGCAGTGCAGGGTACGATTCACCCCTCCACTTT.

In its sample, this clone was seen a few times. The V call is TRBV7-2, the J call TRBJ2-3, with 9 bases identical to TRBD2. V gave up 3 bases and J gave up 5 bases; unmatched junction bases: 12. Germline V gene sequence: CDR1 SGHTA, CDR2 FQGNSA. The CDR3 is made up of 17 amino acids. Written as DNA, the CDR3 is TGTGCCAGCAGCTTGTCATCCGCGGGGGGGCAGGGAGATACGCAGTATTTT. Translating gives CASSLSSAGGQGDTQYF.

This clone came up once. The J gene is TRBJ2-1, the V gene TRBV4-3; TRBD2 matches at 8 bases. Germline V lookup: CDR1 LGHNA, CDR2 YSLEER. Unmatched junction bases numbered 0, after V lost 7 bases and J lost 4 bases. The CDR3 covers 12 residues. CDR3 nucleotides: TGCGCCAGCATAGCGGGGTACAATGAGCAGTTCTTC. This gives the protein CASIAGYNEQFF.

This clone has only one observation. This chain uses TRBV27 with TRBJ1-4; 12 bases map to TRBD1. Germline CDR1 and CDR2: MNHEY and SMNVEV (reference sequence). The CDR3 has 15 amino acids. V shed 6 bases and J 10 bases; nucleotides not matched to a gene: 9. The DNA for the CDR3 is TGTGCCAGCAGCACCACCGGGACAGGGGGCCCAAAACTGTTTTTT. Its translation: CASSTTGTGGPKLFF.

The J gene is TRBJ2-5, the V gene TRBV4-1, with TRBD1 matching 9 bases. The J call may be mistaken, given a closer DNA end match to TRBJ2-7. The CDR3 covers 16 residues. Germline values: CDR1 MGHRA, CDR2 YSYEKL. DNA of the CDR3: TGCGCCAGCAGCCAAAAACGGACAGGGGACTTGTACGAGCAGTACTTC. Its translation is CASSQKRTGDLYEQYF.

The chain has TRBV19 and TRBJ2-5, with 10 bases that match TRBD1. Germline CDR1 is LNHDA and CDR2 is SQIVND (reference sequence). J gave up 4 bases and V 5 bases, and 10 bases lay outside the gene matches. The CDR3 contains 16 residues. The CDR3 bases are TGTGCCAGTAGTTTCACTATGGGACAGGGGACAGAGACCCAGTACTTC. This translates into CASSFTMGQGTETQYF.

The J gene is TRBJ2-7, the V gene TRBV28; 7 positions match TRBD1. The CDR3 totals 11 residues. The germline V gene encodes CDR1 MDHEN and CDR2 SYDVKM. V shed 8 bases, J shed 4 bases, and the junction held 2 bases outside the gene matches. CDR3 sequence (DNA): TGTGCCAGCGGGACAGCTTACGAGCAGTACTTC. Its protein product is CASGTAYEQYF.

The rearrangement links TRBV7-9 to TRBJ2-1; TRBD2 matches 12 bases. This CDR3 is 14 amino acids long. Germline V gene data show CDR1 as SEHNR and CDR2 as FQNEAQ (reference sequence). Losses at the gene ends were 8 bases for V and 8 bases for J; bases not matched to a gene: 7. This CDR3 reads CASQTSGSNDEQFF. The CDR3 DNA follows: TGTGCCAGCCAGACTAGCGGGAGCAATGATGAGCAGTTCTTC.

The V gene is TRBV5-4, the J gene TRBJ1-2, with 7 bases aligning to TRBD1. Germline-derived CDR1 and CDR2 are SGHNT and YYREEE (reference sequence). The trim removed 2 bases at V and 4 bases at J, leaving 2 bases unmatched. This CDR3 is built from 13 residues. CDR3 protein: CASSLRQGYGYTF. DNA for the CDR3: TGTGCCAGCAGCTTACGACAGGGCTATGGCTACACCTTC.

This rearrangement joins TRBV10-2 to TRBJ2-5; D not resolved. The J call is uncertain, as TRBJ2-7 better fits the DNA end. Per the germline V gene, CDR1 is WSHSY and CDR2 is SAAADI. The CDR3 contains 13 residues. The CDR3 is CASTPGRGYEQYF. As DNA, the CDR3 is TGCGCCAGCACCCCGGGTAGAGGTTACGAGCAGTACTTC.

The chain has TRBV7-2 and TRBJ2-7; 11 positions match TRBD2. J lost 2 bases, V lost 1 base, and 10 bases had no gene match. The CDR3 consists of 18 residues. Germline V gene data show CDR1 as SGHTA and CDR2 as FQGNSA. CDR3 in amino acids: CASSLGPASGGKPYEQYF. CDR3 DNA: TGTGCCAGCAGCTTAGGTCCGGCTAGCGGGGGGAAACCCTACGAGCAGTACTTC.

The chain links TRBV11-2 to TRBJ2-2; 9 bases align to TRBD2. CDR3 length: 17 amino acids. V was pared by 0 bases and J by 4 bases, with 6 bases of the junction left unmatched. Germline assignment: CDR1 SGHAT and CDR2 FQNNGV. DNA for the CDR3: TGTGCCAGCAGCTTAGAGTTGGCGGGGGGGCTCACCGGGGAGCTGTTTTTT. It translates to CASSLELAGGLTGELFF.

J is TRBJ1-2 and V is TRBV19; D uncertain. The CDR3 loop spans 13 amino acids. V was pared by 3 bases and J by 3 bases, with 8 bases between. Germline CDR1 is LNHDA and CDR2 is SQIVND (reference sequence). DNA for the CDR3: TGTGCCAGTAGTATCTTCAGTGACTATGGCTACACCTTC. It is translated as CASSIFSDYGYTF. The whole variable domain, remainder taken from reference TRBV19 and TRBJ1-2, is DGGITQSPKYLFRKEGQNVTLSCEQNLNHDAMYWYRQDPGQGLRLIYYSQIVNDFQKGDIAEGYSVSREKKESFPLTVTSAQKNPTAFYLCASSIFSDYGYTFGSGTRLTVV.

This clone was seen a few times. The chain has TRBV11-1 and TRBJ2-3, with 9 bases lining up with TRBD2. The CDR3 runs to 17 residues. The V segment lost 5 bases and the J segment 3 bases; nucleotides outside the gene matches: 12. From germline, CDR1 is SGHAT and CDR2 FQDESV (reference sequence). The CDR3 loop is CASSQDRGRGRTDTQYF. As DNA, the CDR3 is TGTGCCAGCAGCCAAGACCGCGGGAGGGGGCGAACAGATACGCAGTATTTT. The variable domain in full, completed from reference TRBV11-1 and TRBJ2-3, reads EAEVAQSPRYKITEKSQAVAFWCDPISGHATLYWYRQILGQGPELLVQFQDESVVDDSQLPKDRFSAERLKGVDSTLKIQPAELGDSAMYLCASSQDRGRGRTDTQYFGPGTRLTVL.

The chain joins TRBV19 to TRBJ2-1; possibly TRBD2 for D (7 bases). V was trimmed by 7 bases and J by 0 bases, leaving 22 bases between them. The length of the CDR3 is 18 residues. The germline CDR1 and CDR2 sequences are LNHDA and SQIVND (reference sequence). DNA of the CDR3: TGTGCCAGTACCTCCCGGGGCGGGGGCGGAAGCTCCTACAATGAGCAGTTCTTC. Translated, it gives CASTSRGGGGSSYNEQFF. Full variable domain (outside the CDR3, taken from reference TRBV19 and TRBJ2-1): DGGITQSPKYLFRKEGQNVTLSCEQNLNHDAMYWYRQDPGQGLRLIYYSQIVNDFQKGDIAEGYSVSREKKESFPLTVTSAQKNPTAFYLCASTSRGGGGSSYNEQFFGPGTRLTVL.

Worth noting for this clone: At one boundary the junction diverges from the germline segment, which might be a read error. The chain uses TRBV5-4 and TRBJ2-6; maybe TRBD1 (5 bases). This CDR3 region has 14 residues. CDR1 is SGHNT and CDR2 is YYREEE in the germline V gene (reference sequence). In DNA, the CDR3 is TGTGCCAGCCCGGCGGCTACTGGGGCCAACGGCCTGACTTTC. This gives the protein CASPAATGANGLTF.

CDR3 protein: CASRSGIVGQPQHF. The CDR3 DNA reads as TGTGCCAGCAGATCAGGGATAGTGGGGCAGCCCCAGCATTTT. The V call is TRBV27, the J call TRBJ1-5; D might be TRBD1 (5 bases). Germline V CDR1 and CDR2: MNHEY, SMNVEV (reference sequence). V lost 6 bases and J 7 bases, leaving 16 bases between the germline ends. The CDR3 length is 14 residues.

This CDR3 reads CASSSSPSGGSYNEQFF. CDR3 DNA sequence: TGTGCCAGCAGCTCCTCCCCGAGCGGGGGCTCCTACAATGAGCAGTTCTTC. J is TRBJ2-1 and V is TRBV7-3; 8 bases map to TRBD2. Trimming took 4 bases from V and 0 from J; bases not matched to a gene: 8. This CDR3 has 17 residues. Germline-derived CDR1 and CDR2 are SGHTA and FQGTGA.

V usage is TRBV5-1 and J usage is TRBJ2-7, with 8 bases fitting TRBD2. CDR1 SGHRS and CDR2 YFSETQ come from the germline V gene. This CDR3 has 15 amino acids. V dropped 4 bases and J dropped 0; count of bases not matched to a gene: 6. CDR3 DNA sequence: TGCGCCAGCAGCGCGGGAGGCGGGAGCTCCTACGAGCAGTACTTC. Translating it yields CASSAGGGSSYEQYF.

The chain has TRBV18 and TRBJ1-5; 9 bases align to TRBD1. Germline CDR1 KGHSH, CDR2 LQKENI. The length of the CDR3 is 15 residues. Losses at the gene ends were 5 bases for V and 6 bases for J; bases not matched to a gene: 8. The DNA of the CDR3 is TGTGCCAGCTCATTACAGGGGGCGCAAGGTCAGCCCCAGCATTTT. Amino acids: CASSLQGAQGQPQHF. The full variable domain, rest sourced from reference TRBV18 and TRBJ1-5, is NAGVMQNPRHLVRRRGQEARLRCSPMKGHSHVYWYRQLPEEGLKFMVYLQKENIIDESGMPKERFSAEFPKEGPSILRIQQVVRGDSAAYFCASSLQGAQGQPQHFGDGTRLSIL.

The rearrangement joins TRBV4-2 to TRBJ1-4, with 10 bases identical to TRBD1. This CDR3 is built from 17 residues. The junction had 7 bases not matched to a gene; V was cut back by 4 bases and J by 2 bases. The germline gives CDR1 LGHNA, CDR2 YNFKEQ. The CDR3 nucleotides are TGTGCCAGCAGCCGCCGGGACAGGGGACGCACTAATGAAAAACTGTTTTTT. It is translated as CASSRRDRGRTNEKLFF.

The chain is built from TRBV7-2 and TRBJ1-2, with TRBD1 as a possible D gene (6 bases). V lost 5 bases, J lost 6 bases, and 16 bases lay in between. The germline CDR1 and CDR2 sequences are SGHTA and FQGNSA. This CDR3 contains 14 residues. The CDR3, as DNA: TGTGCCAGCAGCCTCGGACAGACCACCGATGGCTACACCTTC. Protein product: CASSLGQTTDGYTF.

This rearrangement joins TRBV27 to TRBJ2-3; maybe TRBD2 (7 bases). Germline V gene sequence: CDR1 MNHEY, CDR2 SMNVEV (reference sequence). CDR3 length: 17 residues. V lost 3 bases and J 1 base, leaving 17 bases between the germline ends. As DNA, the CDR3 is TGTGCCAGCAGTTTCGAGGGGGGGCAGGGGCGCACAGATACGCAGTATTTT. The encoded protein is CASSFEGGQGRTDTQYF.